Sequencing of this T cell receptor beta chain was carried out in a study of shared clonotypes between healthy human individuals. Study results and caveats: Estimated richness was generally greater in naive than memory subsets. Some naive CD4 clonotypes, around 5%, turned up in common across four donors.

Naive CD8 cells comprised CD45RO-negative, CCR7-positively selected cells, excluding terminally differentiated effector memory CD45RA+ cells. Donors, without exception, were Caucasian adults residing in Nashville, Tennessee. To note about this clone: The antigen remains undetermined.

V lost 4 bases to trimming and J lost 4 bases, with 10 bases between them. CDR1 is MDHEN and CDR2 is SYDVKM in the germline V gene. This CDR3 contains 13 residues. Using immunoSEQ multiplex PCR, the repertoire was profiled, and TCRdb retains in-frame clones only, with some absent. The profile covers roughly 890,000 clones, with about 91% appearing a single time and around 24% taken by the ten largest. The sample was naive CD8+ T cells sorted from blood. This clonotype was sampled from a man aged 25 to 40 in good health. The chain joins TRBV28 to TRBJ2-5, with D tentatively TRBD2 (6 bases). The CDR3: CASSWRDGETQYF. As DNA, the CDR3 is TGTGCCAGCAGTTGGCGGGATGGAGAGACCCAGTACTTC.